This T cell receptor (beta chain) was sequenced in a study of CD8 T cells in Susac syndrome. High-throughput TCR beta sequencing covered peripheral CD8+ and CD4+ T cells. Reverse transcription of about 0.45 to 1 ug RNA was performed with random hexamers. TCRdb used MiXCR to reprocess the immunoSEQ multiplex PCR reads, holding one entry per CDR3 protein. The sample consists of about 120,000 distinct CDR3 sequences, roughly 94% of them appearing once. V was trimmed by 0 bases and J by 9 bases, leaving 12 bases between them. This CDR3 has 12 amino acids. CDR1 and CDR2 (germline): GTSNPN, SVGIG (reference sequence).

The TCR originated in a human donor with multiple sclerosis. The V call is TRBV30, the J call TRBJ2-7; D not certain. Sequencing was performed on CD4+ T cells from PBMCs. CDR3: CAWSVKAASQYF. CDR3 nucleotide sequence: TGTGCCTGGAGTGTGAAGGCAGCCTCGCAGTACTTC.